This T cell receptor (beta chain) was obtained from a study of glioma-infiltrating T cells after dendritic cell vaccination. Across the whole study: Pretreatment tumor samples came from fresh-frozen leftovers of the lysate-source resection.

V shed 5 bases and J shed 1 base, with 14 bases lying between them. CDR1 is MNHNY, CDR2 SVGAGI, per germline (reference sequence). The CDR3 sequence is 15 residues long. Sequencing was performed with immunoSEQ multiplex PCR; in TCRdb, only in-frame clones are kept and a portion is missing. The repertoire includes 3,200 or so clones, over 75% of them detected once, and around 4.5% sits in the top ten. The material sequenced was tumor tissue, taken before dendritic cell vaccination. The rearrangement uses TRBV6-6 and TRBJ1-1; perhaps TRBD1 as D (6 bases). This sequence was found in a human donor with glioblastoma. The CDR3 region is CASSPHGQKNTEAFF. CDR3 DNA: TGTGCCAGCAGTCCCCATGGACAGAAGAACACTGAAGCTTTCTTT.